A single sample gave rise to the 30 T cell receptor beta chains below, sequenced in a study of immune evolution from preneoplasia to lung adenocarcinoma. Sequenced by immunoSEQ multiplex PCR; TCRdb stores in-frame clones only, minus some. There are some 5,000 clones in the sample; 81% occur only once, and roughly 10% lies in the top ten. The material sequenced was FFPE normal lung tissue adjacent to the tumor. The receptors shown here come from a person aged 50-70 years with lung adenocarcinoma.

The rearrangement links TRBV27 to TRBJ1-3; D possibly corresponds to TRBD1 (6 bases). V dropped 5 bases and J dropped 4 bases, with 15 bases sitting between them. Germline assignment: CDR1 MNHEY and CDR2 SMNVEV (reference sequence). This CDR3 comprises 15 residues. The CDR3 DNA is TGTGCCAGCAGTCCCCGTAGGGGGGAAGGAAACACCATATATTTT. Translated: CASSPRRGEGNTIYF.

The chain combines TRBV7-6 with TRBJ1-1, with 8 bases that match TRBD1. Germline V gene data show CDR1 as SGHVS and CDR2 as FNYEAQ. This CDR3 contains 18 residues. Trimming at V came to 5 bases and at J to 0 bases, leaving 14 bases not matched to a gene. The CDR3 is CASSLKFGTGDMNTEAFF. For the CDR3, the DNA is TGTGCCAGCAGCCTCAAATTTGGGACAGGAGACATGAACACTGAAGCTTTCTTT.

The chain uses TRBV5-1 and TRBJ2-7, with 12 bases fitting TRBD2. The CDR3 length is 16 residues. The germline V gene has CDR1 SGHRS and CDR2 YFSETQ. The V gene end was trimmed by 3 bases and the J gene end by 5 bases; junction bases not matched to a gene: 9. The CDR3 coding sequence is TGCGCCAGCAGCTCGACTAGCGGGAGTGTGTACCACGAGCAGTACTTC. This translates into CASSSTSGSVYHEQYF.

This CDR3 reads CASSYRGTGLGNQPQHF. The CDR3 DNA is TGTGCCAGCAGCTACAGAGGCACAGGGTTGGGCAATCAGCCCCAGCATTTT. The rearrangement joins TRBV28 to TRBJ1-5; tentative D call: TRBD1 (6 bases). Germline lookup yields CDR1 MDHEN and CDR2 SYDVKM. The CDR3 contains 17 residues. Trimming took 6 bases from V and 2 from J, leaving 20 bases between them.

This clone was picked up one time. V usage is TRBV5-1 and J usage is TRBJ2-4, with D possibly called TRBD1 or TRBD2 (5 bases each). Germline V gene lookup returns CDR1 SGHRS and CDR2 YFSETQ. This CDR3 is 17 amino acids long. Trimming removed 4 bases from V and 2 bases from J, with 19 bases in between. Here the CDR3 reads CASSPSGRGVTKNIQYF. In nucleotides, the CDR3 is TGCGCCAGCAGCCCATCTGGAAGGGGAGTAACCAAAAACATTCAGTACTTC.

The chain uses TRBV30 and TRBJ1-3, with no clear D. V lost 2 bases, J lost 1 base, and 6 bases lay in between. This CDR3 is 13 amino acids long. Germline values: CDR1 GTSNPN, CDR2 SVGIG (reference sequence). The CDR3 DNA sequence: TGTGCCTGGAGTCCCGATTCTGGAAACACCATATATTTT. Its translation is CAWSPDSGNTIYF.

This sequence joins TRBV6-1 and TRBJ1-5; D possibly corresponds to TRBD1 (6 bases). This CDR3 has 13 amino acids. V lost 7 bases, J lost 4 bases, and 11 bases lay in between. CDR1 is MNHNS and CDR2 is SASEGT in the germline V gene. The CDR3 DNA reads TGTGCCAGCAACGGGGGGACAAATCAGCCCCAGCATTTT. This gives the protein CASNGGTNQPQHF.

This chain links TRBV30 with TRBJ1-5; possibly TRBD1 for D (5 bases). V was cut by 2 bases and J by 6 bases, with 14 bases left in between. The germline CDR1 and CDR2 sequences are GTSNPN and SVGIG (reference sequence). The length of the CDR3 is 14 residues. The CDR3, as DNA: TGTGCCTGGAGTCAGGGTGGGCAGGTTCAGCCCCAGCATTTT. Translation: CAWSQGGQVQPQHF.

The rearrangement joins TRBV25-1 to TRBJ1-2, with no clear D. This CDR3 has 12 residues. Trimming took 6 bases from V and 5 from J, leaving 10 bases between them. Germline assignment: CDR1 MGHDK and CDR2 SYGVNS. CDR3 in amino acids: CASSSGLYGYTF. The DNA for the CDR3 is TGTGCCAGCAGCTCCGGGCTTTATGGCTACACCTTC.

The chain recombines TRBV27 with TRBJ2-1; D may correspond to TRBD1 or TRBD2 (5 bases each). Germline V CDR1 and CDR2: MNHEY, SMNVEV (reference sequence). There are 17 residues in the CDR3. The V and J ends lost 4 bases and 0 bases respectively, with 16 bases between them. CDR3 sequence reads: CASSSGAGPGSYNEQFF. The CDR3 DNA sequence: TGTGCCAGCAGTTCCGGGGCCGGCCCGGGCTCCTACAATGAGCAGTTCTTC.

The J gene is TRBJ1-3, the V gene TRBV6-5; D is perhaps TRBD1 (6 bases). This CDR3 is built from 13 residues. The germline CDR1 and CDR2 sequences are MNHEY and SVGAGI. Trimming took 6 bases from V and 1 from J, leaving 7 bases between them. The CDR3 nucleotides read TGTGCCAGCAGGACAGGTTCTGGAAACACCATATATTTT. Amino acid sequence: CASRTGSGNTIYF.

This chain connects TRBV19 to TRBJ1-5; possible D gene TRBD1, 6 bases. Germline V gene lookup returns CDR1 LNHDA and CDR2 SQIVND (reference sequence). V lost 7 bases and J 4 bases, leaving 17 bases between the germline ends. This CDR3 is 15 amino acids long. CDR3 region: CASTGWGGQNQPQHF. CDR3 nucleotide sequence: TGTGCCAGTACGGGTTGGGGGGGCCAGAATCAGCCCCAGCATTTT.

The DNA for the CDR3 is TGTGCCAGCAGTGAAGGGGTGAGAACGGGGACCCAGTACTTC. This encodes CASSEGVRTGTQYF. The chain has TRBV2 and TRBJ2-5, with unresolved D. V was trimmed by 1 base and J by 7 bases, leaving 13 bases between them. This CDR3 has 14 amino acids. The germline gives CDR1 SNHLY, CDR2 FYNNEI.

The chain joins TRBV11-2 to TRBJ1-5; no definite D call. Per the germline V gene, CDR1 is SGHAT and CDR2 is FQNNGV. The CDR3 is 16 residues long. Deletions cut 1 base from V and 8 bases from J, with 18 bases between. This chain's CDR3 is CASSLGRLPPGEPQHF. CDR3 in DNA: TGTGCCAGCAGCTTAGGTCGTTTGCCGCCCGGAGAGCCCCAGCATTTT.

This sequence joins TRBV18 and TRBJ2-2; 12 positions match TRBD2. Germline V gene sequence: CDR1 KGHSH, CDR2 LQKENI. The CDR3 sequence is 15 residues long. J lost 7 bases, V lost 6 bases, and 6 bases had no gene match. Here the CDR3 reads CASSRGLAGIGELFF. CDR3 coding DNA: TGTGCCAGCTCGCGCGGACTAGCGGGAATCGGGGAGCTGTTTTTT.

The chain links TRBV18 to TRBJ1-1; D ambiguous. Germline V gene lookup returns CDR1 KGHSH and CDR2 LQKENI. The CDR3 covers 12 residues. V lost 0 bases and J 7 bases, leaving 6 bases between the germline ends. The CDR3 region is CASSPPSGEAFF. In nucleotides, the CDR3 is TGTGCCAGCTCACCACCCTCCGGTGAAGCTTTCTTT.

The chain couples TRBV6-6 to TRBJ2-7, with unresolved D. V was shortened by 0 bases and J by 5 bases, with 5 bases between the two germline ends. In germline, CDR1 is MNHNY, CDR2 SVGAGI (reference sequence). The CDR3 is made up of 12 amino acids. CDR3 sequence: CASSYSTHEQYF. CDR3 bases: TGTGCCAGCAGTTACTCTACTCACGAGCAGTACTTC.

V gene TRBV6-5 combines with J gene TRBJ2-7; D unclear. The CDR3 spans 13 residues. V was clipped by 4 bases and J by 4 bases, with 11 bases between them. Per the germline V gene, CDR1 is MNHEY and CDR2 is SVGAGI. The chain's CDR3 is CASSSHGGYEQYF. The CDR3 region has the DNA TGTGCCAGCAGTTCACACGGTGGATACGAGCAGTACTTC.

This chain joins TRBV10-1 and TRBJ2-7, with no clear D. CDR1 WNHNN and CDR2 SYGVQD come from the germline V gene (reference sequence). The CDR3 has 14 residues. The germline V and J ends were trimmed by 0 bases and 2 bases, with 8 bases remaining between them. The CDR3 loop is CASSESPAAYEQYF. Written as DNA, the CDR3 is TGCGCCAGCAGTGAGTCCCCGGCGGCCTACGAGCAGTACTTC.

This clone was seen more than once but under ten times. V usage is TRBV18 and J usage is TRBJ2-7; 9 positions agree with TRBD1. Germline-derived CDR1 and CDR2 are KGHSH and LQKENI. CDR3 size: 16 residues. Trimming took 6 bases from V and 6 from J; bases not matched to a gene: 15. The CDR3 nucleotides read TGTGCCAGCTCCCGGTTGGAGGGACAGGGATATGGCGAGCAGTACTTC. Protein: CASSRLEGQGYGEQYF. The entire variable domain, with the rest obtained from reference TRBV18 and TRBJ2-7, is as follows: NAGVMQNPRHLVRRRGQEARLRCSPMKGHSHVYWYRQLPEEGLKFMVYLQKENIIDESGMPKERFSAEFPKEGPSILRIQQVVRGDSAAYFCASSRLEGQGYGEQYFGPGTRLTVT.

V and J are TRBV7-2 and TRBJ1-5, with D perhaps matching TRBD1 (6 bases). V dropped 0 bases and J dropped 10 bases, with 13 bases sitting between them. Germline CDR1 is SGHTA and CDR2 is FQGNSA. CDR3 length equals 14 residues. CDR3 nucleotide sequence: TGTGCCAGCAGCTTAGCGGACAGAAGATCTCCCCAGCATTTT. It codes for CASSLADRRSPQHF. Together with reference TRBV7-2 and TRBJ1-5, the CDR3 gives the full variable domain: GAGVSQSPSNKVTEKGKDVELRCDPISGHTALYWYRQSLGQGLEFLIYFQGNSAPDKSGLPSDRFSAERTGGSVSTLTIQRTQQEDSAVYLCASSLADRRSPQHFGDGTRLSIL.

The chain links TRBV11-2 to TRBJ2-2; 7 bases agree with TRBD1. Germline V CDR1 and CDR2: SGHAT, FQNNGV. The CDR3 is 12 amino acids. V lost 5 bases and J lost 9; bases outside the gene matches: 3. The CDR3 region is CASSRQGRELFF. The CDR3 coding sequence is TGTGCCAGCAGCCGACAGGGCAGGGAGCTGTTTTTT.

The chain employs TRBV19 and TRBJ2-7; D is perhaps TRBD2 (5 bases). Germline V CDR1 and CDR2: LNHDA, SQIVND (reference sequence). The CDR3 is 12 amino acids. The V and J ends lost 0 bases and 6 bases respectively, with 6 bases between them. The CDR3: CASSIEGSEQYF. DNA for the CDR3: TGTGCCAGTAGTATAGAAGGGAGCGAGCAGTACTTC.

This clone has just a few counts. The chain joins TRBV6-5 to TRBJ2-7; D is unclear. V was trimmed by 2 bases and J by 0 bases, leaving 8 bases between them. The V gene's germline CDR1 is MNHEY and CDR2 SVGAGI. The CDR3 totals 14 residues. CDR3 DNA: TGTGCCAGCAGTTACGTCAGTGACTCCTACGAGCAGTACTTC. Protein sequence: CASSYVSDSYEQYF.

The chain combines TRBV27 with TRBJ1-5, with D possibly TRBD1 on 6 matching bases. Trimming pared 3 bases from V and 6 bases from J, leaving 21 bases between. The germline gives CDR1 MNHEY, CDR2 SMNVEV (reference sequence). The CDR3 spans 17 residues. For the CDR3, the DNA is TGTGCCAGCAGTTTTCGGGCCCGGGACACGAACAGTCAGCCCCAGCATTTT. This encodes CASSFRARDTNSQPQHF.

About this clone itself: This sample also contains other DNA sequences that code for the same CDR3. This chain connects TRBV30 to TRBJ2-7; unclear D gene. This CDR3 contains 14 residues. V dropped 0 bases and J dropped 3 bases, with 12 bases sitting between them. Germline lookup yields CDR1 GTSNPN and CDR2 SVGIG (reference sequence). CDR3 nucleotide sequence: TGTGCCTGGAGTGTACTCGCCAGGAGCTACGAGCAGTACTTC. It encodes CAWSVLARSYEQYF.

The rearrangement uses TRBV6-1 and TRBJ2-7; D not resolved. Germline CDR1 reads MNHNS; CDR2 reads SASEGT. The CDR3 extends over 14 amino acids. V was clipped by 6 bases and J by 0 bases, with 12 bases between them. The CDR3 region has the DNA TGTGCCAGCAGACCCCGGTGGGACTCCTACGAGCAGTACTTC. Translating gives CASRPRWDSYEQYF.

This clone was observed a single time. A junction boundary mismatches the germline segment, possibly from a read error. The chain has TRBV20-1 and TRBJ2-3; D call uncertain. CDR3 length equals 11 residues. Germline CDR1 DFQATT, CDR2 SNEGSKA (reference sequence). The CDR3 DNA is TGCAGTGCCACAGACACACATACGCAGTATTTT. Protein sequence: CSATDTHTQYF.

This rearrangement joins TRBV6-1 to TRBJ2-3, with D unclear. Trimming stripped 2 bases from V and 2 bases from J, with 11 bases between. Germline-derived CDR1 and CDR2 are MNHNS and SASEGT. The CDR3 is 15 residues long. CDR3: CASSETRTATDTQYF. The CDR3 DNA reads as TGTGCCAGCAGTGAAACCCGGACGGCCACAGATACGCAGTATTTT.

This clone was recorded only once. V gene TRBV5-6 combines with J gene TRBJ1-2; maybe TRBD1 (6 bases). V shed 0 bases and J shed 4 bases, with 13 bases lying between them. The germline V gene has CDR1 SGHDT and CDR2 YYEEEE. The CDR3 contains 15 residues. The CDR3 is CASSLVAGVGYGYTF. The CDR3 bases are TGTGCCAGCAGCTTGGTAGCAGGGGTGGGCTATGGCTACACCTTC.